This TCR beta chain originates from a study of siplizumab effects on memory and regulatory T cells. TCRdb's table, derived via immunoSEQ multiplex PCR, lists solely in-frame clones and lacks some. The sample has 100,000 or so clones, 94% seen once. Study conclusions and caveats: Proliferating Tregs taken from siplizumab cultures were not shown to have a confirmed suppressive function. The naive T cell population seemed more diverse than memory cells and seemed a major contributor to the alloresponse.

The V gene lost 5 bases and the J gene lost 1 base, with 12 bases spanning the gap. The germline gives CDR1 SGHTA, CDR2 FQGNSA. The length of the CDR3 is 15 residues. Notes on this clone: Its antigen remains unidentified.

This TCR was recovered from a human donor in good health. Sequenced material: Tregs sorted from blood. V and J are TRBV7-2 and TRBJ1-3; D is undetermined. The CDR3 reads CASSPQMGSGNTIYF. Here the CDR3 DNA reads TGTGCCAGCAGCCCCCAGATGGGTTCTGGAAACACCATATATTTT.